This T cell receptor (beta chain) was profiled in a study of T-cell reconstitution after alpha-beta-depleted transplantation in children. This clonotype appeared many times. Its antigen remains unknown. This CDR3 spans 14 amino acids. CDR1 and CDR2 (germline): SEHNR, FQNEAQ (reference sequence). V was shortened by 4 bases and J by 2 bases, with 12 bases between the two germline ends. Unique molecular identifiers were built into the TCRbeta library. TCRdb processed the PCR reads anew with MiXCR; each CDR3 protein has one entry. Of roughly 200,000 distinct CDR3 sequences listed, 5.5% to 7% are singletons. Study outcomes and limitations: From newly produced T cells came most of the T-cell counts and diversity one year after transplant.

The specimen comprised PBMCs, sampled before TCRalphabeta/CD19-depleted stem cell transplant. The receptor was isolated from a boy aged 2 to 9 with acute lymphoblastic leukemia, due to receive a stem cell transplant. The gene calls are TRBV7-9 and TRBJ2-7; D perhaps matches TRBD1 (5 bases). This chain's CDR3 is CASSSTGWAYEQYF. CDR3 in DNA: TGTGCCAGCAGCTCCACAGGATGGGCCTACGAGCAGTACTTC.